This TCR beta chain was retrieved from a study of T cell repertoires in cytomegalovirus infection. At the level of the study: HLA-B-restricted CMV epitopes that are well studied were used alongside recently identified HLA-C-restricted ones. Indications came from public TCR beta signatures; they pointed to CMV infection and to a matching HLA type. Study conclusions and caveats: Of the TCR beta families, the public ones yielded a cumulative frequency that identified carriers of CMV plus the relevant HLA. HLA-C-restricted CMV clonotypes gave the most frequent clonotype in two of eight donors.

CDR3 length: 15 residues. Deletions cut 1 base from V and 2 bases from J, with 10 bases between. In germline, CDR1 is SEHNR, CDR2 FQNEAQ (reference sequence). A word on this clonotype: Its specificity is not known.

TCRdb re-derived calls from the reads in MiXCR, one entry per CDR3 protein. The data show about 130,000 distinct CDR3 sequences, approximately 30% seen once. The chain links TRBV7-9 to TRBJ2-3; D is possibly TRBD2 (6 bases). The sample consisted of CD8+ T cells from cultured PBMCs, taken from culture after CMV antigen stimulation. The sequence came from a human donor in good health (CMV status not recorded). Some clones in this sample may be carry-over from other donors' samples. CDR3 amino acids: CASSLVADYTDTQYF. The DNA for the CDR3 is TGTGCCAGCAGCTTAGTAGCGGATTACACAGATACGCAGTATTTT.